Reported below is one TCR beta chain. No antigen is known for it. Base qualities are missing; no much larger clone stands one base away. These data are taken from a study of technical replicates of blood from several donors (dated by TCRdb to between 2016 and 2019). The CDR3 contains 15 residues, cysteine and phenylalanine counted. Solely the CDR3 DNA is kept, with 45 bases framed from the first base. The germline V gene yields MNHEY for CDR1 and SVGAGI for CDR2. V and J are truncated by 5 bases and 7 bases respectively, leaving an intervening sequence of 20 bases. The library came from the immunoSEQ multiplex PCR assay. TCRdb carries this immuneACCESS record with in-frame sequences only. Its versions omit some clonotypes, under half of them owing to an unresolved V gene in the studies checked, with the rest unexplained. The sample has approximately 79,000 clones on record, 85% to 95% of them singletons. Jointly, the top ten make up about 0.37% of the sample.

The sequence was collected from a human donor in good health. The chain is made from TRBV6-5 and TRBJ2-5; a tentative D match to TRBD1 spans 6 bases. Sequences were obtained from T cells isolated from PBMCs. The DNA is TGTGCCAGCAGTGCCGGGACACCAAGCATTGGGACCCAGTACTTC. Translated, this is CASSAGTPSIGTQYF.